This T cell receptor beta chain emerged from a study of CD8 T cells in ankylosing spondylitis. One entry per CDR3 protein, called by TCRdb with MiXCR from the 5' RACE reads. The top ten hold approximately 4.4% of the sample, which has 200,000 to 250,000 distinct CDR3 sequences, roughly 32% seen once. This clonotype was recorded only once. In germline, CDR1 is SGHRS, CDR2 YFSETQ. V was trimmed by 4 bases and J by 8 bases, leaving 18 bases between them. The CDR3 length is 14 residues. Sequenced material: blood, either unsorted or a sorted T cell fraction (not recorded which). This chain uses TRBV5-1 with TRBJ1-1; a possible D gene is TRBD1 (5 bases). The source is a male donor with ankylosing spondylitis or in good health (not recorded which). CDR3 sequence: CASSEIGAHREAFF. The CDR3 DNA reads as TGCGCCAGCAGCGAGATTGGAGCCCACAGGGAAGCTTTCTTT.